Listed here is a single T cell receptor (beta chain). The data are from a study of blood T cell repertoires in COVID-19. Study information: COVID-19 samples, acute and convalescent, were from the United States, Italy and Spain.

TCRdb keeps only in-frame clones here, not all; method: immunoSEQ multiplex PCR. The sample consists of about 280,000 clones, approximately 78% of them appearing once. V dropped 3 bases and J dropped 7; count of bases not matched to a gene: 12. CDR1 SGDLS and CDR2 YYNGEE come from the germline V gene. This CDR3 region has 16 residues. Participant age was roughly 18 to 95 years, and participants resided in fewer than 30 US areas. Up to 2 weeks before entering the study, exposed participants had met a COVID-19 case. The chain couples TRBV9 to TRBJ1-3, with 8 bases lining up with TRBD1. Sequenced sample: PBMCs or T cells enriched from blood (not recorded which). The TCR was taken from a man aged 35-49 years who had been exposed to COVID-19. In nucleotides, the CDR3 is TGTGCCAGCAGCGCCTACCAGGGGGCCCCCTCCAACACCATATATTTT. It translates to CASSAYQGAPSNTIYF.